This TCR beta chain was recorded in a study of blood T cell repertoires in COVID-19. Study summary: Donors in the United States, Italy and Spain gave samples during acute or convalescent COVID-19. Nucleic acid was either cDNA or gDNA, and it came from T cells, B-cell-depleted T cells, or PBMCs.

Study processing details: Researchers report that nucleated cell counts were estimated from reference gene primer amplification. Produced via immunoSEQ multiplex PCR; TCRdb's table is partial and in-frame only. Clonal size and the V and J genes are those of that table, whereas D and trimming came from the DNA. The sample holds approximately 90,000 clones, 70% to 90% seen once. V dropped 3 bases and J dropped 8 bases, with 16 bases sitting between them. Germline V gene data show CDR1 as KGHDR and CDR2 as SFDVKD. CDR3 length: 15 amino acids. The sample comprised peripheral blood. The TCR comes from a human donor with acute or convalescent COVID-19. The donor label of this sample is uncertain. The chain uses TRBV24-1 and TRBJ2-1; possibly TRBD2 for D (6 bases). Here the CDR3 reads CATSDGSGRKDEQFF. CDR3 DNA: TGTGCCACCAGTGATGGGTCAGGGAGGAAGGATGAGCAGTTCTTC.